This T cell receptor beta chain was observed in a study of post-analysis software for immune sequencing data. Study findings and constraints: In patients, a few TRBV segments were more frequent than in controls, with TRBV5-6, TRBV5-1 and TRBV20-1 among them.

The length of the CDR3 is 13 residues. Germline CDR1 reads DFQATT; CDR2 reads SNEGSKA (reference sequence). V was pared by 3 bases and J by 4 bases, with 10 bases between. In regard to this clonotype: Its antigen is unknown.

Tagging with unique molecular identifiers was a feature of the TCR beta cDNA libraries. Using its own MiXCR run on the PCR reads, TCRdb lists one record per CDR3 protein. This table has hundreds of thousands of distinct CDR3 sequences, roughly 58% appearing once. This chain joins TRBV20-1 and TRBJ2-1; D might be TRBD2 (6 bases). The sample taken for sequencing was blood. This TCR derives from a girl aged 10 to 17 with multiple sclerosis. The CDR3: CSASAGRYNEQFF. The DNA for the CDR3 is TGCAGTGCTAGCGCCGGGAGATACAATGAGCAGTTCTTC.